The TCR beta chain described here comes from a study of cytomegalovirus exposure and HLA in healthy donors (dated by TCRdb to the late 2010s). Looking at the study overall: An earlier analysis of some 550 of the donors reported approximately 290 Gb of sequence data and more than 90 million unique TCR beta sequences from about 180 million T cells. About 280 gigabases of sequencing data and around 85 million unique TCR sequences made up an early release that covered 500 to 650 HLA-typed donors. The genetic ancestry cluster associated with self-reported Caucasian donors included 81% of the roughly 410 genotyped donors. The aim of the study was to test whether cataloging public T cell receptors could identify signatures of past pathogen exposure. The study used immunosequencing to profile the T cell repertoires of 666 subjects and linked those repertoires to cytomegalovirus serostatus. Besides the first cohort of more than 650 subjects, a separate validation cohort made up of roughly 120 different subjects was used. High-throughput TCR immunosequencing, statistical association of individual TCRs with disease status, and machine learning were combined to predict cytomegalovirus infection status. To study patterns of TCR occurrence, a later analysis re-analyzed previously published TCR beta repertoires from 600 to 750 donors and added high-resolution HLA genotyping. In the later analysis, no new phenotypic data were used to find candidate immune exposures; instead, reliance was placed on TCR beta sequences and their occurrence across donors. To decide whether each TCR beta V gene segment behaved as functional or pseudogenic, an earlier analysis of some 600 of the donors relied on high-throughput TCR beta sequencing. Alongside the repertoire data, information on donor age, sex, ethnicity and CMV serostatus was compiled. A later genetic analysis used genome-wide SNP genotypes for about 65% of the roughly 700 donors, treating that subset as a discovery cohort. Every repertoire in the discovery cohort had been generated on one and the same sequencing platform. HLA typing covered class I and class II loci at four-digit resolution. The number of donors typed differed by locus, with 629-630 for A, B, C, DRB1 and DQB1, 522 for DQA1, under 610 for DPA1, and some 470 for DPB1. A few DR-DQ haplotypes were treated as single units for association and clustering because of strong linkage in the cohort. Among under 450 genotyped donors of the cohort, an average of about 240,000 unique TCR beta nucleotide sequences were sequenced per donor, about a sixth of them non-productive.

Library construction relied on the immunoSEQ multiplex PCR assay. The multiplex PCR relied on a mix of 60 forward primers for TCR Vbeta segments and 13 reverse primers for TCR Jbeta segments. The CDR3 region of rearranged TCR beta genes was amplified from genomic DNA with a multiplex PCR assay. The amplified TCR beta libraries were sequenced on the Illumina HiSeq System as 87-base-pair reads. As for the original processing: A later analysis counted approximately 74 million unique TCR beta chains across the 666 repertoires, and 9 million to 14 million of these chains were shared by at least two donors. A nearest-neighbor algorithm error-corrected the raw reads and collapsed the reads into unique sequences, merging closely related sequences to remove PCR and sequencing errors. To assign V, D and J gene segments, CDR3 sequences were aligned to IMGT reference sequences. For a sequence to be retained, a match of at least six nucleotides to both a V gene segment and a J gene segment was required. Rearrangements were classified as productive when the CDR3 lacked stop codons and remained in frame with V and J, and all other rearrangements were classified as non-productive. CDR3 was defined according to IMGT convention as the region running from the second conserved V-encoded cysteine to the conserved J-encoded phenylalanine. Sequences without an unambiguous match to a single V gene segment were excluded from the earlier analysis of a few hundred of the donors. In an earlier analysis of more than 500 of the donors, a V segment was called functional when productive rearrangements were above 56.7%, and segregating when the standard deviation between donors exceeded 5%. A statistical classification framework was built to diagnose cytomegalovirus status from the catalog of TCR beta chain sequences. In a later analysis, TCR nucleotide sequences were compared against IMGT/GENE-DB human TR gene sequences so that V and J genes could be assigned. A later analysis assigned CDR3 sequences and most-parsimonious VDJ recombination scenarios with the TCRdist pipeline. In a later analysis, each TCR beta chain was defined by its CDR3 amino acid sequence together with its V-gene family, and reads without a unique V-gene family were excluded. As a way to deal with suspected cross-contamination and a sequencing artifact, a later analysis dropped 500 to 700 nucleotide sequences that were highly shared and had low generation probability. In a later analysis, a clonal expansion index for each public chain was calculated from normalized within-repertoire ranks of inferred template counts. Generation probabilities in a later analysis came from a VDJ recombination model fitted to out-of-frame rearrangements, and those results were checked against IGoR. Hypergeometric tests were used in a later analysis to score TCR-TCR, TCR-HLA and TCR-CMV co-occurrence, with a repertoire-size bias correction applied to the TCR pairs. A later analysis estimated false discovery rates by permuting HLA or CMV assignments 20 times. In a later analysis, co-occurring TCRs were grouped using DBSCAN, with TCRdist sequence similarity added in when clustering inside HLA-allele-positive subsets. Repertoires with fewer than 30,000 or more than 120,000 public chains, plus five repertoires with anomalous nucleotide sharing, were excluded from co-occurrence clustering. In TCRdb, the immuneACCESS table is reduced to in-frame sequences with V and J assigned. These tables do not hold every clone; where another copy was compared, an unresolved V gene accounts for under half, and the others remain unexplained. V and J calls and clone size follow that table, whereas D and trimming were derived from the DNA. A total of 170,000 or so clones appear in this sample, about 80% of them only once. Clones ranked in the top ten supply about 0.64% of the sample.

Concerning this clone itself: What this receptor recognizes is not known. Base quality data are lacking; no much larger clone is found one base away.

The cohort comprised some 680 healthy bone marrow donors. At the time of sampling, every cohort member was nominally healthy, though immune exposures that went unrecorded were likely present. The donor was CMV seronegative and was included in the group of about 350 seronegative cohort members. A peripheral blood sample was provided by each donor, and peripheral blood mononuclear cells were used for TCR beta sequencing. Genomic DNA was extracted from the blood cell samples with the Qiagen DNeasy Blood Extraction Kit. General findings and caveats noted by the study authors: Assigning TCR associations to individual alleles was difficult when HLA alleles, especially DR and DQ, strongly co-occurred. In vitro tests confirmed that a few of the cytomegalovirus-associated TCR beta chains recognize cytomegalovirus antigens. A cluster of highly shared sequence variants was judged likely to represent a technical artifact of the sequencing pipeline. In an earlier analysis of 587 of the donors, most TCR beta V segments appeared in productive rearrangements about 87% or about 30% of the time, broadly matching IMGT annotations. Cytomegalovirus status was reported to be diagnosed by the classifier with high specificity and sensitivity in both the original and validation cohorts. The authors suggested that the approach could potentially be extended to other disease states and immunological phenotypes. In the study, 164 TCR beta chains were listed as associated with cytomegalovirus. Specific HLA alleles were associated with 16,951 TCR beta sequences at a false discovery rate of 0.05 in a later analysis. In this cohort, only TCR beta chains were sequenced, and detectable features were limited by the absence of alpha or paired-chain data. An association between a missense DCLRE1C variant and V-gene and J-gene trimming of TCR beta chains was found in a later genetic analysis and replicated in an independent cohort. Most TCR sequences were seen in very few donors, while some public TCRs were found in many individuals. Presence/absence analyses assumed roughly uniform sequencing depth across donors, an assumption that may not hold. HLA typing was unavailable for some donors at each locus, so association tests used only the typed subset. According to a later genetic analysis, donors in an Asian-associated ancestry cluster had fewer N-insertions in productive TCRs than the approximately 700-donor mean. A further reported finding was that TCR beta sequences accurately predicted the HLA-A and HLA-B alleles for most subjects in the first cohort. In a later analysis, HLA-associated TCR beta chains were found to be more clonally expanded and to have lower generation probabilities than equally common non-associated chains. In a later analysis, most CMV-associated TCR beta chains were found to appear HLA-restricted, with HLA associations seemingly driven largely by CMV exposure. According to a later analysis, parvovirus B19, influenza, CMV and Epstein-Barr virus appeared linked to several top co-occurrence clusters. Some IMGT-functional V segments, including TRBV6-2 and TRBV6-3, could not be distinguished by the 87-base-pair reads and were therefore excluded. Immune exposure information for the cohort was limited to CMV serostatus. In a later analysis, TCR association rates were found to vary across HLA loci, with the most associated TCRs seen for DRB1 alleles and the fewest for HLA-C alleles. Linkage disequilibrium might explain the correlated functional status among segregating V segments, but an unknown experimental factor could not be excluded. Around 16 rarely observed V segments, including chromosome 9 orphons, were excluded from the earlier analysis of just under 600 of the donors because counts were too low.

The germline V gene gives CDR1 as MGHDK and CDR2 as SYGVNS. Including the terminal cysteine and phenylalanine, the CDR3 comprises 13 residues. Of all the DNA, just the CDR3 is kept, 39 bases in frame from base 1. V loses 1 base, J loses 4 bases, and the germline ends lie 7 bases apart. Sample: PBMCs. The chain was built from TRBV25-1 and TRBJ1-2; the D gene identity is not certain. This clonotype was sampled from a boy aged 5-17 years in good health and CMV-seronegative. The CDR3 is CASSELGVYGYTF. At the DNA level, the sequence is TGTGCCAGCAGTGAATTGGGAGTCTATGGCTACACCTTC.